These T cell receptor beta chains were read from a single sample in a study of cytomegalovirus exposure and HLA in healthy donors. TCRdb's table, derived via immunoSEQ multiplex PCR, lists solely in-frame clones and lacks some. Found here are some 200,000 clones, approximately 79% of them singletons; the top ten hold around 1.7%. The specimen sequenced was PBMCs. The receptors originated from a man between 50 and 59 years old in good health and CMV-seronegative. Each CDR3 is given with its conserved first and last residue. Each record gives: clone size, V gene, J gene, D gene, CDR3 DNA, CDR3 protein. A D gene is named only where the DNA matches it firmly. Part of the rows lack a size; the others show once, few, many or a class for expanded clones.

abundance: .; v_gene: TRBV2; j_gene: TRBJ2-2; d_gene: .; CDR3nt: TGTGCCAGCAGTGAGGGTGATGTATGGGGCTCTGGCACCGGGGAGCTGTTTTTT; CDR3aa: CASSEGDVWGSGTGELFF
abundance: .; v_gene: TRBV19; j_gene: TRBJ2-7; d_gene: TRBD1; CDR3nt: TGTGCCAGTAGCCGCGGACAGGGTCTGCACGAGCAGTACTTC; CDR3aa: CASSRGQGLHEQYF
abundance: .; v_gene: TRBV5-3; j_gene: TRBJ1-1; d_gene: .; CDR3nt: TGTGCCAGAAGCTTGGAGGCAGGAACCAACACTGAAGCTTTCTTT; CDR3aa: CARSLEAGTNTEAFF
abundance: .; v_gene: TRBV10-3; j_gene: TRBJ2-7; d_gene: TRBD2; CDR3nt: TGTGCCATCAGTGAGGGCGGGAGCTCCTACGAGCAGTACTTC; CDR3aa: CAISEGGSSYEQYF
abundance: .; v_gene: TRBV4-1; j_gene: TRBJ2-1; d_gene: TRBD2; CDR3nt: TGCGCCAGCAGCCAATCCGGGACTAGCGGATCGAGCTCCTACAATGAGCAGTTCTTC; CDR3aa: CASSQSGTSGSSSYNEQFF
abundance: .; v_gene: TRBV7-3; j_gene: TRBJ2-2; d_gene: .; CDR3nt: TGTGCCAGCAGCTCCTACGCGAACACCGGGGAGCTGTTTTTT; CDR3aa: CASSSYANTGELFF
abundance: .; v_gene: TRBV28; j_gene: TRBJ2-7; d_gene: .; CDR3nt: TGTGCCAGCAGCACCAATGGGGGGGCGGTCGCGCCCCACTCCTACGAGCAGTACTTC; CDR3aa: CASSTNGGAVAPHSYEQYF
abundance: .; v_gene: TRBV5-6; j_gene: TRBJ2-7; d_gene: .; CDR3nt: TGTGCCAGCAGCTTCTTGGGGGGTTATGGGGACGAGCAGTACTTC; CDR3aa: CASSFLGGYGDEQYF
abundance: .; v_gene: TRBV7-8; j_gene: TRBJ2-2; d_gene: .; CDR3nt: TGTGCCAGCAGCTTAGAGGGAGGGAACACCGGGGAGCTGTTTTTT; CDR3aa: CASSLEGGNTGELFF
abundance: .; v_gene: TRBV2; j_gene: TRBJ2-2; d_gene: .; CDR3nt: TGTGCCAGCAGCGTCGTGTGGGCACGCGGGGAGCTGTTTTTT; CDR3aa: CASSVVWARGELFF
abundance: few; v_gene: TRBV5-5; j_gene: TRBJ2-7; d_gene: .; CDR3nt: TGTGCCAGCAGCTTGGCGGCTAGCGAGAAATACGAGCAGTACTTC; CDR3aa: CASSLAASEKYEQYF
abundance: .; v_gene: TRBV5-1; j_gene: TRBJ2-3; d_gene: TRBD2; CDR3nt: TGCGCCAGCAGCTCTGGGACTAGCGGGAGCACAGATACGCAGTATTTT; CDR3aa: CASSSGTSGSTDTQYF
abundance: .; v_gene: TRBV15; j_gene: TRBJ1-4; d_gene: .; CDR3nt: TGTGCCACCAGCAGAGATCTGGGAGGAGCTAATGAAAAACTGTTTTTT; CDR3aa: CATSRDLGGANEKLFF
abundance: few; v_gene: TRBV28; j_gene: TRBJ2-1; d_gene: TRBD2; CDR3nt: TGTGCCAGCACTTCGGCTAGCGGAACTTACAATGAGCAGTTCTTC; CDR3aa: CASTSASGTYNEQFF
abundance: .; v_gene: TRBV5-6; j_gene: TRBJ1-2; d_gene: .; CDR3nt: TGTGCCAGCAGTCCAGGGTTTGGCTATGGCTACACCTTC; CDR3aa: CASSPGFGYGYTF
abundance: .; v_gene: TRBV5-4; j_gene: TRBJ1-4; d_gene: TRBD1; CDR3nt: TGTGCCAGCAGGGCGGGACAGGGAAAAGGAAAACTGTTTTTT; CDR3aa: CASRAGQGKGKLFF
abundance: .; v_gene: TRBV6-1; j_gene: TRBJ1-2; d_gene: TRBD1; CDR3nt: TGTGCCAGCAGTGGACAGGGTAGGGGTCGAGGCTACACCTTC; CDR3aa: CASSGQGRGRGYTF
abundance: .; v_gene: TRBV6-1; j_gene: TRBJ1-4; d_gene: .; CDR3nt: TGTGCCAGCAGTGATTTTGCGGGAGGTACTAATGAAAAACTGTTTTTT; CDR3aa: CASSDFAGGTNEKLFF
abundance: .; v_gene: TRBV5-6; j_gene: TRBJ1-5; d_gene: .; CDR3nt: TGTGCCAGCAGCGCCGGACAGCTTAGCAATCAGCCCCAGCATTTT; CDR3aa: CASSAGQLSNQPQHF
abundance: .; v_gene: TRBV27; j_gene: TRBJ2-7; d_gene: TRBD2; CDR3nt: TGTGCCAGCAGTCTCACTAGCGGGAGCTCCTACGAGCAGTACTTC; CDR3aa: CASSLTSGSSYEQYF
abundance: .; v_gene: TRBV5-6; j_gene: TRBJ2-7; d_gene: TRBD2; CDR3nt: TGTGCCAGCAGCTTGCCCATCACTAGCGGCTACGAGCAGTACTTC; CDR3aa: CASSLPITSGYEQYF
abundance: .; v_gene: TRBV15; j_gene: TRBJ2-7; d_gene: .; CDR3nt: TGTGCCACCAGCTCTCGAGGGGGACCCGACGAGCAGTACTTC; CDR3aa: CATSSRGGPDEQYF
abundance: .; v_gene: TRBV27; j_gene: TRBJ2-2; d_gene: .; CDR3nt: TGTGCCAGCACCTCCGAAGGGCAGGGATTGACCGGGGAGCTGTTTTTT; CDR3aa: CASTSEGQGLTGELFF
abundance: .; v_gene: TRBV6-5; j_gene: TRBJ2-2; d_gene: .; CDR3nt: TGTGCCAGCAGGGGGCGCGTCACCGGGGAGCTGTTTTTT; CDR3aa: CASRGRVTGELFF
abundance: .; v_gene: TRBV28; j_gene: TRBJ1-1; d_gene: TRBD1; CDR3nt: TGTGCCAGCAGTTTAACAGGGGTCAACACTGAAGCTTTCTTT; CDR3aa: CASSLTGVNTEAFF
abundance: once; v_gene: TRBV11-2; j_gene: TRBJ2-5; d_gene: .; CDR3nt: TGTGCCAGCAGCTTAGCGCAGGGGCGCAGGGAGACCCAGTACTTC; CDR3aa: CASSLAQGRRETQYF
abundance: .; v_gene: TRBV4-2; j_gene: TRBJ2-7; d_gene: TRBD2; CDR3nt: TGTGCCAGCAGCCAAGATCGCGGGGGGAACTACGAGCAGTACTTC; CDR3aa: CASSQDRGGNYEQYF
abundance: .; v_gene: TRBV7-2; j_gene: TRBJ1-3; d_gene: .; CDR3nt: TGTGCCTGCAGCTTAACAGTAGACACCATATATTTT; CDR3aa: CACSLTVDTIYF
abundance: .; v_gene: TRBV2; j_gene: TRBJ2-7; d_gene: TRBD1; CDR3nt: TGTGCCAGCATCCGAGACAGGGCGAATCCCTACGAGCAGTACTTC; CDR3aa: CASIRDRANPYEQYF
abundance: .; v_gene: TRBV10-3; j_gene: TRBJ1-1; d_gene: .; CDR3nt: TGTGCCATCAGTGGACACTCAAGCGGGAGCACTGAAGCTTTCTTT; CDR3aa: CAISGHSSGSTEAFF
abundance: .; v_gene: TRBV7-2; j_gene: TRBJ1-1; d_gene: TRBD1; CDR3nt: TGTGCCAGCAGCCCCCTTTCAGGGGGTTTCACTGAAGCTTTCTTT; CDR3aa: CASSPLSGGFTEAFF
abundance: .; v_gene: TRBV7-2; j_gene: TRBJ2-5; d_gene: TRBD2; CDR3nt: TGTGCCAGCAGCTTATCGGGTAGCGGGAGTTGGGAGACCCAGTACTTC; CDR3aa: CASSLSGSGSWETQYF
abundance: .; v_gene: TRBV5-1; j_gene: TRBJ2-3; d_gene: .; CDR3nt: TGCGCCAGCAGCTTGGCAGTGATGGCAGATACGCAGTATTTT; CDR3aa: CASSLAVMADTQYF
abundance: .; v_gene: TRBV5-6; j_gene: TRBJ2-7; d_gene: TRBD1; CDR3nt: TGTGCCAGCAGCTTGGGACAGGGTCGTTACGAGCAGTACTTC; CDR3aa: CASSLGQGRYEQYF
abundance: .; v_gene: TRBV12-5; j_gene: TRBJ2-2; d_gene: TRBD1; CDR3nt: TGTGCTAGTGGTTTGGCGATTCAGGGGGAGAAATTGAACACCGGGGAGCTGTTTTTT; CDR3aa: CASGLAIQGEKLNTGELFF